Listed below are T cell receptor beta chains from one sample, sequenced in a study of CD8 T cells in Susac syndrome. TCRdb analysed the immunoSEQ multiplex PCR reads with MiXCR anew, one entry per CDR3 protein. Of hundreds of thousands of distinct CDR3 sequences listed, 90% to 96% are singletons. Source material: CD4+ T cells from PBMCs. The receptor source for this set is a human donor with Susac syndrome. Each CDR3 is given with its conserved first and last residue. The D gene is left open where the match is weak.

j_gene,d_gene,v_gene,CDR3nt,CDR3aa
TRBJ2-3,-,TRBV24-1,TGTGCCACCAGTGATTTAGGAGCGGCCACAGATACGCAGTATTTT,CATSDLGAATDTQYF
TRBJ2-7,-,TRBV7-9,TGTGCCAGCAGCCCCTGGGTGGGAGGATCCTACGAGCAGTACTTC,CASSPWVGGSYEQYF
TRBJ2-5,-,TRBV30,TGTGCCTGCTCCGGAGACGACGAGACCCAGTACTTC,CACSGDDETQYF
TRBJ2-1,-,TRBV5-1,TGCGCCAGCAGCGCGACAGTTCCGGAACAAGACGATGAGCAGTTCTTC,CASSATVPEQDDEQFF
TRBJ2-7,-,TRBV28,TGTGCCAGCAGGCCCGGGACCGCAAACTCCTACGAGCAGTACTTC,CASRPGTANSYEQYF
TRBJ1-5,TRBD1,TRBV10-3,TGTGCCATCAGTGAGGACAGGGCGCGACAGCCCCAGCATTTT,CAISEDRARQPQHF
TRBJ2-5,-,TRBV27,TGTGCCAGCAGTTTAGACGGGAGAGGCGAGACCCAGTACTTC,CASSLDGRGETQYF
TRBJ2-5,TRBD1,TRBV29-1,TGCAGCGTCATTAAGGGACAGGGAGGAGAGACCCAGTACTTC,CSVIKGQGGETQYF
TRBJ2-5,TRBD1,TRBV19,TGTGCCAGTAGTTCTCCGGGACAGCGGCTCCAAGAGACCCAGTACTTC,CASSSPGQRLQETQYF
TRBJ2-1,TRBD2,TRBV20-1,TGCAGTGTTACGGGACTAGCGGGACATGAGCAGTTCTTC,CSVTGLAGHEQFF
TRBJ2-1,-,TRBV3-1,TGTGCCAGCAGCCTGGGGACTGCAGGACGAGAGCAGTTCTTC,CASSLGTAGREQFF
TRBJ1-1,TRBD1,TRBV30,TGTGCCTGGAGCCGACAGGGGGCCACTGAAGCTTTCTTT,CAWSRQGATEAFF
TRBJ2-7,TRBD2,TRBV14,TGTGCCAGCAGCCGCGGTACTAGCGGGTTCTACGAGCAGTACTTC,CASSRGTSGFYEQYF
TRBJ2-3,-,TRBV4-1,TGCGCCAGCAGCCAAGAGTCAGGGACGCTCCCCCCCGATACGCAGTATTTT,CASSQESGTLPPDTQYF
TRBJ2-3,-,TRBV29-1,TGCAGCGTTGAGAAGGGCTCAGATACGCAGTATTTT,CSVEKGSDTQYF
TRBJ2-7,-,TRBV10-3,TGTGCCATCAGAGACTACTACGAGCAGTACTTC,CAIRDYYEQYF
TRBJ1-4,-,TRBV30,TGTGCCTGGTATCCGGGCCATGAAAAACTGTTTTTT,CAWYPGHEKLFF
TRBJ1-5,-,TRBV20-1,TGCAGTGCCCGGGGGGGGGCCGAAAATCAGCCCCAGCATTTT,CSARGGAENQPQHF
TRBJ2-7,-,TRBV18,TGTGCCAGCTCACGGGACGGATTCGAGCAGTACTTC,CASSRDGFEQYF
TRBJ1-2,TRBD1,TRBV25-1,TGTGCCAGCAGTGAACGAAGGACAGGGGGCGGCTACACCTTC,CASSERRTGGGYTF
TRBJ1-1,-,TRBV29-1,TGCAGCGTTGGGCAAGGCCTAATTGAAGCTTTCTTT,CSVGQGLIEAFF
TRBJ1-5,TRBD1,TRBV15,TGTGCCACCAGGAGGGGACAGGGTTTACAGCCCCAGCATTTT,CATRRGQGLQPQHF